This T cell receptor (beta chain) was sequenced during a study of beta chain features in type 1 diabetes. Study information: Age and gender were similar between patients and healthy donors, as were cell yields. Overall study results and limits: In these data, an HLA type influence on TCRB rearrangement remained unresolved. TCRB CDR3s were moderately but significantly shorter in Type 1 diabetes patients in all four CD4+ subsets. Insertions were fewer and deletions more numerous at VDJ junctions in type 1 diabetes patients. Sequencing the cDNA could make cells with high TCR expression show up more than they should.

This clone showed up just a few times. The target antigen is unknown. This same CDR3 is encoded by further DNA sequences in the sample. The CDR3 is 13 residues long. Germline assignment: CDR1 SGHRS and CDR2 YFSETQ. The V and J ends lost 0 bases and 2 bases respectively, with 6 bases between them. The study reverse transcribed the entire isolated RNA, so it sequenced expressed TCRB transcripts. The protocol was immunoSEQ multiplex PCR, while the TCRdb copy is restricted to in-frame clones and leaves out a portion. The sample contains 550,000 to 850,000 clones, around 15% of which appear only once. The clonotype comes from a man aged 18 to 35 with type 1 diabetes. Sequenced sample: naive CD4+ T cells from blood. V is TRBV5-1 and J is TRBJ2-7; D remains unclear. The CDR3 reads CASSLEGTYEQYF. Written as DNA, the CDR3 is TGCGCCAGCAGCTTGGAGGGAACCTACGAGCAGTACTTC. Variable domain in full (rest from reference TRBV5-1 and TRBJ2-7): KAGVTQTPRYLIKTRGQQVTLSCSPISGHRSVSWYQQTPGQGLQFLFEYFSETQRNKGNFPGRFSGRQFSNSRSEMNVSTLELGDSALYLCASSLEGTYEQYFGPGTRLTVT.